This T cell receptor (beta chain) was profiled in a study of T cells after yellow fever vaccination. Study observations and caveats: Boosting was followed by the reappearance of most primary-vaccination clones (just under 97% CD4, more than 70% CD8).

A note on this clonotype: Its antigen is currently unknown.

One entry per CDR3 protein results from TCRdb running MiXCR on the 5' RACE reads. This sample has approximately 600,000 distinct CDR3 sequences, with about 12% found just once. Germline V gene data show CDR1 as LNHDA and CDR2 as SQIVND (reference sequence). The CDR3 consists of 14 residues. V was pared by 5 bases and J by 10 bases, with 5 bases of the junction left unmatched. This clonotype was sampled from a man under 40 who received the YFV17D yellow fever vaccine. The V and J genes are TRBV19 and TRBJ1-6; 10 nucleotides line up with TRBD1. The sequences come from PBMCs, collected on the day of the yellow fever booster vaccination. This CDR3 reads CASSGPGQGSPLHF. The CDR3 nucleotides read TGTGCCAGTAGTGGACCGGGACAGGGGTCACCCCTCCACTTT. The full variable domain, with the rest looked up from reference TRBV19 and TRBJ1-6, is DGGITQSPKYLFRKEGQNVTLSCEQNLNHDAMYWYRQDPGQGLRLIYYSQIVNDFQKGDIAEGYSVSREKKESFPLTVTSAQKNPTAFYLCASSGPGQGSPLHFGNGTRLTVT.